The next 2 T cell receptor beta chains were all read from a single sample in a study of early T cells in non-severe SARS-CoV-2 infection. Via MiXCR, TCRdb re-called the 5' RACE reads, giving one row per CDR3 protein. Among tens of thousands of distinct CDR3 sequences, 5.5% to 7.5% were seen once, and the ten largest hold about 7.8%. Sequenced material: whole blood. The receptor source for this set is an adult who was a healthcare worker with PCR-confirmed SARS-CoV-2 infection or an uninfected control (not recorded which).

In its sample, this clonotype was seen a few times. V is TRBV5-4 and J is TRBJ2-1; 9 bases line up with TRBD2. The germline CDR1 and CDR2 sequences are SGHNT and YYREEE (reference sequence). With V trimmed by 5 bases and J by 5 bases, 8 bases remained unmatched. This CDR3 spans 15 amino acids. As DNA, the CDR3 is TGTGCCAGCAGGTTAGGCACTAGCGGGCACAATGAGCAGTTCTTC. Translating gives CASRLGTSGHNEQFF.

This clonotype was seen at least ten times. The chain joins TRBV2 to TRBJ2-7; D uncertain. Trimming removed 8 bases at V and 2 bases at J, with 7 bases between. The germline gives CDR1 SNHLY, CDR2 FYNNEI. This CDR3 has 11 amino acids. The DNA for the CDR3 is TGTGCCAGCGGGCCCACCTACGAGCAGTACTTC. Its translation: CASGPTYEQYF. The variable domain in full, with the rest retrieved from reference TRBV2 and TRBJ2-7, is EPEVTQTPSHQVTQMGQEVILRCVPISNHLYFYWYRQILGQKVEFLVSFYNNEISEKSEIFDDQFSVERPDGSNFTLKIRSTKLEDSAMYFCASGPTYEQYFGPGTRLTVT.